These T cell receptor beta chains were read from a single sample in a study of cytomegalovirus exposure and HLA in healthy donors. The assay was immunoSEQ multiplex PCR, and TCRdb's table has in-frame clones only and misses some. The profile shows about 140,000 clones, 85% to 90% of them singletons. Sequencing was performed on PBMCs. The receptor set was obtained from a man aged 18 to 29 in good health and CMV-seronegative. The conserved cysteine and the conserved F or W are not part of the CDR3 here. The order of the fields is J gene, CDR3 length, V gene, CDR3 protein.

J: TRBJ2-1; length: 14; V: TRBV7-6; CDR3: ASSLTADSSYNEQF
J: TRBJ1-1; length: 11; V: TRBV27; CDR3: ASSFRVNTEAF
J: TRBJ2-5; length: 13; V: TRBV6-1; CDR3: ASSEAAGGQETQY
J: TRBJ2-1; length: 12; V: TRBV13; CDR3: ASSLASGSNEQF
J: TRBJ2-7; length: 13; V: TRBV13; CDR3: ASSYNRGGAYEQY
J: TRBJ1-3; length: 13; V: TRBV4-1; CDR3: ASSPRRGQGNTIY
J: TRBJ2-7; length: 14; V: TRBV12-5; CDR3: ASGLVAEGPSYEQY
J: TRBJ1-4; length: 14; V: TRBV4-3; CDR3: ASSHRAAGEGEKLF
J: TRBJ1-3; length: 13; V: TRBV5-1; CDR3: ASSSLTGTGNTIY
J: TRBJ2-3; length: 17; V: TRBV7-9; CDR3: ASSSHKRLFRSSTDTQY
J: TRBJ2-1; length: 15; V: TRBV7-2; CDR3: ASSPTGLAGGFNEQF
J: TRBJ1-2; length: 12; V: TRBV5-1; CDR3: ASSFQGGLYGYT
J: TRBJ2-7; length: 13; V: TRBV28; CDR3: ASESRDRLLFEQY
J: TRBJ2-7; length: 14; V: TRBV27; CDR3: ASSSPLREASYEQY
J: TRBJ2-5; length: 13; V: TRBV6-5; CDR3: ASSYQEGAGETQY
J: TRBJ2-7; length: 14; V: TRBV4-1; CDR3: ASSQYTGGRLYEQY
J: TRBJ1-4; length: 13; V: TRBV6-5; CDR3: ASSSGDRADEKLF
J: TRBJ2-7; length: 13; V: TRBV5-1; CDR3: ASSWGTGGSYEQY
J: TRBJ2-1; length: 13; V: TRBV4-3; CDR3: ASSQGQGPYNEQF
J: TRBJ2-7; length: 14; V: TRBV4-1; CDR3: ASSQDKILASYEQY
J: TRBJ2-3; length: 13; V: TRBV7-9; CDR3: ASSPGLAGADTQY
J: TRBJ2-3; length: 12; V: TRBV4-1; CDR3: ASSQAGQTDTQY
J: TRBJ2-5; length: 12; V: TRBV15; CDR3: ATSLRGGGETQY
J: TRBJ1-2; length: 12; V: TRBV2; CDR3: ASSYSLANYGYT
J: TRBJ1-4; length: 13; V: TRBV6-1; CDR3: AGQGGTTTNEKLF
J: TRBJ1-2; length: 9; V: TRBV6-5; CDR3: ASSYLGGYT
J: TRBJ2-5; length: 14; V: TRBV2; CDR3: ASSYLTGTGQETQY
J: TRBJ2-3; length: 9; V: TRBV13; CDR3: ASSSAGAQY
J: TRBJ1-2; length: 11; V: TRBV9; CDR3: ASSVSGVYGYT
J: TRBJ1-6; length: 14; V: TRBV6-5; CDR3: ASSYYRGSYNSPLH
J: TRBJ2-4; length: 13; V: TRBV7-2; CDR3: ASSLGRTRKNIQY
J: TRBJ2-3; length: 13; V: TRBV4-3; CDR3: ASSQGGRKTDTQY
J: TRBJ1-5; length: 11; V: TRBV7-2; CDR3: ASRLYSNQPQH
J: TRBJ1-4; length: 16; V: TRBV4-1; CDR3: ASSRIWGGAGLNEKLF
J: TRBJ2-7; length: 12; V: TRBV5-4; CDR3: ASSFWDTNYEQY
J: TRBJ2-7; length: 13; V: TRBV27; CDR3: ASSPGTSGSYEQY
J: TRBJ1-6; length: 12; V: TRBV9; CDR3: ASSAGGGGSPLH
J: TRBJ1-4; length: 10; V: TRBV21-1; CDR3: ASSKSPKKLF